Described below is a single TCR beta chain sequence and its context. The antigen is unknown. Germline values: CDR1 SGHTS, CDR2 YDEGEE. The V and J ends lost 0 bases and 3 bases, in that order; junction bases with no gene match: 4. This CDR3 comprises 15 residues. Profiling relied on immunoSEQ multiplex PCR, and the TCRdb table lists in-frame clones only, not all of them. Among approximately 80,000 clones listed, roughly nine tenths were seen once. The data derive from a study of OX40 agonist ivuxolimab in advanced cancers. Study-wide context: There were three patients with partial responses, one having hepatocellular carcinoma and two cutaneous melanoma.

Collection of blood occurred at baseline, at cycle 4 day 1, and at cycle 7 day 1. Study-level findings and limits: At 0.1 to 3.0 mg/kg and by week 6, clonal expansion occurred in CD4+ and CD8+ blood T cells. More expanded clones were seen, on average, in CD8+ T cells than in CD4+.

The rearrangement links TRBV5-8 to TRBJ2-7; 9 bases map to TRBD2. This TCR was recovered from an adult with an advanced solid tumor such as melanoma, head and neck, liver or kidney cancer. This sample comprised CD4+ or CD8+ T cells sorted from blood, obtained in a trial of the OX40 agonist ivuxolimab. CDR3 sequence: CASSLGGGVIYEQYF. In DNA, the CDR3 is TGTGCCAGCAGCTTGGGCGGGGGGGTTATCTACGAGCAGTACTTC.